Sequencing of this T cell receptor (beta chain) was carried out in a study of cytomegalovirus exposure and HLA in healthy donors. Study-level findings and limits: Reports indicate that TCR beta sequences accurately predicted the HLA-A and HLA-B alleles of most subjects. A later analysis reportedly identified an Asian-associated ancestry cluster as carrying fewer N-insertions than the approximately 730-donor mean.

Worth noting for this clone: Its antigen is not known.

The study ran its PCR with 60 Vbeta and 13 Jbeta primers. As handled by the study authors: In a later analysis, the count reached about 75 million unique TCR beta chains, with around 10 million shared. The method was immunoSEQ multiplex PCR; TCRdb's version includes in-frame clones alone and lacks a portion of them. V and J calls and clone size are those listed in that table; D and trimming were worked out from the DNA. Of under 200,000 clones listed, approximately 80% are singletons. Material for sequencing was PBMCs. This TCR derives from a woman in her forties or fifties in good health and CMV-seronegative.

CDR3 protein: CASSSETGVYGYTF. The CDR3 DNA reads TGTGCCAGCAGCTCTGAGACAGGGGTCTATGGCTACACCTTC. The gene calls are TRBV5-8 and TRBJ1-2, with 8 bases aligning to TRBD1. V shed 3 bases, J shed 4 bases, and the junction held 5 bases outside the gene matches. CDR3 length: 14 amino acids. Germline CDR1 is SGHTS and CDR2 is YDEGEE.